This TCR beta chain was profiled in a study of CD8+ T cells in alopecia areata. About the research overall: For the treated group, dosing was oral tofacitinib at 5 to 10 mg twice daily. General study findings and limits: Scalp clonality, along with expanded CD8+ clones among the top 100, was significantly decreased by tofacitinib. TCR sharing across patients was less clear than in mice, possibly HLA-related.

Treatment noted: oral pan-JAK inhibitor, 5-10 mg twice daily. On this clone: Its specificity is unknown.

J was trimmed by 1 base and V by 2 bases; bases with no gene match: 2. This CDR3 region has 16 residues. Germline CDR1 and CDR2: SNHLY and FYNNEI. Reverse transcribed after extraction, RNA yielded cDNA as the sequencing template. TCRdb keeps only in-frame clones here, not all; method: immunoSEQ multiplex PCR. The sample carries about 76,000 clones, roughly 66% recorded once. This receptor was identified in a human donor with alopecia areata. The rearrangement links TRBV2 to TRBJ2-5; 12 bases align to TRBD2. The sequenced sample was CD8+ T cells sorted from blood, obtained at week 24, from a patient treated with tofacitinib. CDR3 nucleotide sequence: TGTGCCAGCAGTGAAAGGACTAGCGGGGTCCAAGAGACCCAGTACTTC. It translates to CASSERTSGVQETQYF.